The rows below give T cell receptor beta chains drawn from one sample of a study of T-cell memory formation after mild COVID-19. One entry per CDR3 protein results from TCRdb running MiXCR on the 5' RACE reads. The data hold roughly 240,000 distinct CDR3 sequences, with around 15% observed a single time. Sequenced input: PBMCs or a T cell subset sorted from them (not recorded which). The receptors originated from a young man who had mild COVID-19 (a few samples of this study predate the infection). Cell type and time point are not known. The CDR3 runs from the conserved cysteine through the conserved F or W. Expanded clones are given a class, and other clones once, few, many or no size at all.

CDR3,size,V,J
CASSFISGGVNEQFF,-,TRBV5-4,TRBJ2-1
CASSLRLRGDTQYF,-,TRBV7-3,TRBJ2-3
CASRLGLAGAEDTQYF,-,TRBV5-1,TRBJ2-3
CASSYGGAGELFF,many,TRBV5-1,TRBJ2-2
CASSSLQETQYF,many,TRBV12-3/TRBV12-4,TRBJ2-5
CASSEYSRMGGEAFF,-,TRBV6-1,TRBJ1-1
CSARDRGPGGYTF,-,TRBV20-1,TRBJ1-2
CSVAGKEEAGELFF,few,TRBV29-1,TRBJ2-2
CASSFSGGGVETQYF,-,TRBV5-1,TRBJ2-5
CASSYVQLNTGELFF,few,TRBV6-5,TRBJ2-2
CATSAGSQRQPQHF,-,TRBV24-1,TRBJ1-5
CAISQVESSKRNF,once,TRBV4-1,TRBJ2-7
CASSQRGAGTEAFF,-,TRBV4-1,TRBJ1-1
CASSLSEKGEQFF,-,TRBV6-5,TRBJ2-1
CASSLTGITQYF,-,TRBV28,TRBJ2-3
CASSAGTIDGTRDNEQFF,-,TRBV2,TRBJ2-1
CASSPKGGSPLHF,few,TRBV9,TRBJ1-6
CASTRGAGRIANEQFF,few,TRBV12-3/TRBV12-4,TRBJ2-1
CAISDQTGVSKNIQYF,-,TRBV10-3,TRBJ2-4
CSAVTDRVHFF,-,TRBV20-1,TRBJ2-3
CATRRGANEQFF,-,TRBV27,TRBJ2-1
CASSFWGSNQPQHF,-,TRBV12-3/TRBV12-4,TRBJ1-5
CASSAWGIVQETQYF,few,TRBV9,TRBJ2-5
CASSPGRGRVETQYF,few,TRBV6-6,TRBJ2-5
CAWTGTGDSNQPQHF,-,TRBV30,TRBJ1-5
CASSLEWGTEAFF,few,TRBV5-5,TRBJ1-1
CASSQGTVVGYTF,many,TRBV5-1,TRBJ1-2
CASSAIAGGLTGELFF,-,TRBV9,TRBJ2-2
CSAEGLAGVNEQFF,-,TRBV20-1,TRBJ2-1
CASQRVETGEQETQYF,few,TRBV27,TRBJ2-5
CVWAPGGNEQFF,-,TRBV29-1,TRBJ2-1
CASSASGETYGYTF,-,TRBV12-3/TRBV12-4,TRBJ1-2
CASRDREGAGELFF,few,TRBV21-1,TRBJ2-2
CASSSAGSSYNEQFF,-,TRBV28,TRBJ2-1